The entry that follows covers one T cell receptor (beta chain) sequence. As yet, its antigen is unknown. This sample's time point: week 35, safety follow-up. A 20-mer mutant IDH1 peptide at 300 ug was injected subcutaneously with topical imiquimod. Libraries were prepared by immunoSEQ multiplex PCR; TCRdb keeps only in-frame clonotypes and omits some of them. The profile shows about 32,000 clones, approximately 78% of them singletons. The sample comes from a study of a mutant IDH1 vaccine in newly diagnosed glioma. Study in general: Vaccines began 4-6 weeks after radiotherapy alone, or with temozolomide cycles. Regarding the study as a whole: It was more than 80% of patients that developed vaccine-induced immune responses.

Germline V gives CDR1 MNHEY, CDR2 SVGAGI. V was clipped by 2 bases and J by 3 bases, with 7 bases between them. This CDR3 is built from 13 residues. The chain is built from TRBV6-5 and TRBJ2-5; D is undetermined. This TCR came from a middle-aged woman with glioma. The source was PBMCs, collected from a glioma patient whose treatment included an IDH1 peptide vaccine. DNA for the CDR3: TGTGCCAGCAGTTACGGCACCAAAGAGACCCAGTACTTC. It codes for CASSYGTKETQYF.